A selection of T cell receptor beta chains follows, all from one sample in a study of T cell responses to AZD1222 COVID-19 vaccine. The repertoire was sequenced with immunoSEQ multiplex PCR; TCRdb's copy has only in-frame clones and lacks some. The sample lists roughly 200,000 clones, roughly 88% occurring once. This specimen was peripheral blood, taken on day 0 of AZD1222 vaccination. These receptors were taken from an adult in good health. Each CDR3 is given with its conserved first and last residue. D genes are given only for firm matches.

d_gene,j_gene,v_gene,CDR3nt,CDR3aa
.,TRBJ1-2,TRBV27,TGTGCCAGCAGCATCCTCGGACGGCACATAACCTTC,CASSILGRHITF
TRBD2,TRBJ2-3,TRBV6-5,TGTGCCAGCAGTTACTCTGGACTAGCGGGGACAGATACGCAGTATTTT,CASSYSGLAGTDTQYF
TRBD1,TRBJ1-1,TRBV6-5,TGTGCCAGCAGTTCCGGACAGGGGGTCGGCACTGAAGCTTTCTTT,CASSSGQGVGTEAFF
TRBD1,TRBJ1-5,TRBV28,TGTGCCAGCAGTGGGACCCTAGGGGGCGGATATAGCAATCAGCCCCAGCATTTT,CASSGTLGGGYSNQPQHF
.,TRBJ2-3,TRBV7-2,TGTGCCAGCAGCTTAGCGGGGGCAAGCACAGATACGCAGTATTTT,CASSLAGASTDTQYF
.,TRBJ2-1,TRBV27,TGTGCCAGCAGTTCCCTAGCCAATGAGCAGTTCTTC,CASSSLANEQFF
TRBD1,TRBJ1-2,TRBV5-6,TGTGCCAGCAGCCTTACAGGGGGGGTTAACTATGGCTACACCTTC,CASSLTGGVNYGYTF
.,TRBJ1-2,TRBV7-9,TGTGCCAGCAGCTTAAGGTCAGGGGAGTATGGCTACACCTTC,CASSLRSGEYGYTF
.,TRBJ2-4,TRBV5-4,TGTGCCAGCAGCTCCGGGGTGGTGAGCATTCAGTACTTC,CASSSGVVSIQYF
TRBD1,TRBJ2-3,TRBV20-1,TGCAGTGCTAGTCCCACAGGGGGAGGCACAGATACGCAGTATTTT,CSASPTGGGTDTQYF
.,TRBJ2-2,TRBV4-3,TGCGCCAGCAGCCAAGAAGGGGCAGGGACCGGGGAGCTGTTTTTT,CASSQEGAGTGELFF